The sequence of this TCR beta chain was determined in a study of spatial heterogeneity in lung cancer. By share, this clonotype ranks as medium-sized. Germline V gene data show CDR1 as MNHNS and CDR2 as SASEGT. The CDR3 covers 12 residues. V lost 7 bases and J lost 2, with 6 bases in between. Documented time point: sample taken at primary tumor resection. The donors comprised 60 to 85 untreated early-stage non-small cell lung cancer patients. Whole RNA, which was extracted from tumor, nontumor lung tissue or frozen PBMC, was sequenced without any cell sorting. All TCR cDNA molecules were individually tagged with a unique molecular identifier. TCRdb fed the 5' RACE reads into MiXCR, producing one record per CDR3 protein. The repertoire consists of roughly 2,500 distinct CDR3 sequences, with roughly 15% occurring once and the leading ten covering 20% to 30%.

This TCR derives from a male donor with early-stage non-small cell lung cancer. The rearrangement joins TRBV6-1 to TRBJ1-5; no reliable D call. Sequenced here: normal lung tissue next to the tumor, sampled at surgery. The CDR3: CASKEGNQPQHF. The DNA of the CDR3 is TGTGCCAGCAAGGAAGGCAATCAGCCCCAGCATTTT.